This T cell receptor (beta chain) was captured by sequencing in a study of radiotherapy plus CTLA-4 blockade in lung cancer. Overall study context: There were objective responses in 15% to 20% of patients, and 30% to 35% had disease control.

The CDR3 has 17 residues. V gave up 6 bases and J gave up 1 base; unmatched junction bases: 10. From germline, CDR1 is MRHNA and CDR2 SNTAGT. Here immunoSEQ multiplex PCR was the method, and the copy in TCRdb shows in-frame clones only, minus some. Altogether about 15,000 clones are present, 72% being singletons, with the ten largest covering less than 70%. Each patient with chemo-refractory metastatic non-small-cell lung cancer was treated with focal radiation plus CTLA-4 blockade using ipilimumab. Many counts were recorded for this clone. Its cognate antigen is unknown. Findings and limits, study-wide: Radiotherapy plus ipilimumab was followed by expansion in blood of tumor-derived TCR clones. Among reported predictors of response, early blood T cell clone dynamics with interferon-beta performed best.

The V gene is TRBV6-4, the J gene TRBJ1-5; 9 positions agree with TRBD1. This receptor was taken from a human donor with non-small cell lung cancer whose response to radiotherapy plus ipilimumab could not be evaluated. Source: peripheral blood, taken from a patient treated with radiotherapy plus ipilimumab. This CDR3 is CASSTGGVIYSNQPQHF. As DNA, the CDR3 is TGTGCCAGCAGCACAGGGGGCGTAATTTACAGCAATCAGCCCCAGCATTTT.